This TCR beta chain was sequenced in a study of shared clonotypes between healthy human individuals. Notes on this clone: Its antigen is unknown.

CDR3 size: 15 residues. Germline assignment: CDR1 SGDLS and CDR2 YYNGEE. Trimming shortened V by 0 bases and J by 0 bases, and 10 bases separated the two germline ends. The table came from immunoSEQ multiplex PCR; TCRdb's copy has only in-frame clones and leaves some out. In the table there are millions of clones, 80% to 95% of which are singletons. The investigators split CD4+ cells into a CD45RA+ naive subset and a CD45RA-negative memory subset. Whole-study results and caveats: Incompleteness in sorted-subset sequencing, despite large depth, was shown by rarefaction.

The receptor's source is a man younger than 35 in good health. Some clones in this sample may be carry-over from other donors' samples. J is TRBJ2-7 and V is TRBV9, with D perhaps matching TRBD1 (5 bases). Input material: naive CD4+ T cells from PBMCs. This sample's subset: CD45RA+ positively selected. CDR3 DNA sequence: TGTGCCAGCAGCGTAGGGGGCCCGGACTCCTACGAGCAGTACTTC. Translating gives CASSVGGPDSYEQYF.